Reported below is one TCR beta chain. Its matching antigen is unknown. The sample holds other DNA sequences that translate to the same CDR3. The sample originates from a study of shared clonotypes between healthy human individuals. About the research overall: Aged between 18 and 49, the donors were a couple of women and three men.

The study, taken as a whole, reports: Only blood was sampled; tissue repertoires likely differ. Expectations were that clonotype sharing among donors would be affected by sequencing depth.

The CDR3 contains 13 residues. V was trimmed by 0 bases and J by 1 base, leaving 5 bases between them. In germline, CDR1 is SGHRS, CDR2 YFSETQ. The protocol was immunoSEQ multiplex PCR, while the TCRdb copy is restricted to in-frame clones and leaves out a portion. The repertoire has hundreds of thousands of clones, around 78% of them found once; the top ten carry about 12%. The sequenced sample was PBMCs. The sequence was collected from a woman aged 40 to 50 in good health. Some clones in this sample may be carry-over from other donors' samples. V is TRBV5-1 and J is TRBJ2-7; D is uncertain. CDR3 residues: CASSLEVSYEQYF. DNA of the CDR3: TGCGCCAGCAGCTTGGAAGTATCCTACGAGCAGTACTTC.